One and the same sample provided the 6 T cell receptor beta chains below, sequenced in a study of cytomegalovirus exposure and HLA in healthy donors. Assay: immunoSEQ multiplex PCR; the TCRdb copy retains only in-frame clones and omits some. This repertoire shows about 56,000 clones, 85% to 90% found once; its top ten account for roughly 15%. Input material: PBMCs. The source is a woman aged 18 to 35 in good health and CMV-seronegative.

The gene calls are TRBV12-2 and TRBJ2-1; the table's D gene call, TRBD2, was not cross checked with the DNA. TRBV12-2 represents a pseudogene. The CDR3 has 14 residues. This CDR3 is CASRLVGLFNEQFF. In nucleotides, the CDR3 is TGTGCAAGTCGCTTAGTAGGACTGTTCAATGAGCAGTTCTTC.

This clone was detected only a few times. The chain recombines TRBV30 with TRBJ1-5; weak D call: TRBD1 (5 bases). Germline loops: CDR1 GTSNPN, CDR2 SVGIG (reference sequence). The V gene lost 1 base and the J gene lost 4 bases, with 11 bases spanning the gap. The CDR3 consists of 14 residues. The CDR3 protein is CAWSGDSGNQPQHF. CDR3 sequence (DNA): TGTGCCTGGAGTGGCGACAGCGGGAATCAGCCCCAGCATTTT.

The rearrangement uses TRBV9 and TRBJ2-7; D is unclear. Looked up from germline, CDR1 is SGDLS and CDR2 is YYNGEE. Deletions cut 2 bases from V and 2 bases from J, with 20 bases between. The CDR3 loop spans 17 amino acids. Written as DNA, the CDR3 is TGTGCCAGCAGCGTCAACCCCGGGTCTGGTCCACCCTACGAGCAGTACTTC. Translating it yields CASSVNPGSGPPYEQYF.

The rearrangement links TRBV28 to TRBJ2-5; 10 nucleotides align to TRBD2. Germline assignment: CDR1 MDHEN and CDR2 SYDVKM. The CDR3 covers 16 residues. The ends lost 2 bases at V and 2 bases at J; junction bases unmatched: 5. The CDR3 here is CASSLGLAEAQETQYF. CDR3 DNA: TGTGCCAGCAGTTTAGGACTAGCGGAGGCACAAGAGACCCAGTACTTC.

The chain is built from TRBV27 and TRBJ2-5; 9 nucleotides align to TRBD2. CDR1 and CDR2 (germline): MNHEY, SMNVEV (reference sequence). The CDR3 sequence is 17 residues long. J gave up 5 bases and V 4 bases, and 14 bases lay outside the gene matches. CDR3: CASSSSASGTRRETQYF. The CDR3 coding sequence is TGTGCCAGCAGTTCATCGGCTAGCGGGACCCGCAGGGAGACCCAGTACTTC.

The chain links TRBV4-3 to TRBJ2-1; tentative D call: TRBD2 (6 bases). Per germline, CDR1 LGHNA and CDR2 YSLEER. Trimming cost V 4 bases and J 5 bases, with 12 bases left between them. The CDR3 totals 14 residues. The CDR3: CASSLHKRDNEQFF. The CDR3, as DNA: TGCGCCAGCAGCCTCCATAAGCGGGACAATGAGCAGTTCTTC.